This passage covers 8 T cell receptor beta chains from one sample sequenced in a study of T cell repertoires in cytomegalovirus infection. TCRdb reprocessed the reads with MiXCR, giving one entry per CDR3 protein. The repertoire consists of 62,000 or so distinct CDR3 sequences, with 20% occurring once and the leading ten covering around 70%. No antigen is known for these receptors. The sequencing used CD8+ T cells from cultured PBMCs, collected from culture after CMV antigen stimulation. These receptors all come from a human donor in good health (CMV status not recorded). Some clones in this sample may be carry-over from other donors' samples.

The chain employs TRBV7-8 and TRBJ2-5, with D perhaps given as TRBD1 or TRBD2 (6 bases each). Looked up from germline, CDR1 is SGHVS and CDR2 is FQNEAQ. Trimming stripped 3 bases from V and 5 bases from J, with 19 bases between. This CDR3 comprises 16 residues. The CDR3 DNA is TGTGCCAGCAGCTTCCCTCAAGAGGGGGGTGGCGAGACCCAGTACTTC. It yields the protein CASSFPQEGGGETQYF.

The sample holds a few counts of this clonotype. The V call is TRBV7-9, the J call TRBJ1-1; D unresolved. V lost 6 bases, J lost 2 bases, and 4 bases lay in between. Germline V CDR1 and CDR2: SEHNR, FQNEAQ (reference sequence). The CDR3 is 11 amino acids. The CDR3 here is CASRHNTEAFF. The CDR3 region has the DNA TGTGCCAGCAGGCATAACACTGAAGCTTTCTTT.

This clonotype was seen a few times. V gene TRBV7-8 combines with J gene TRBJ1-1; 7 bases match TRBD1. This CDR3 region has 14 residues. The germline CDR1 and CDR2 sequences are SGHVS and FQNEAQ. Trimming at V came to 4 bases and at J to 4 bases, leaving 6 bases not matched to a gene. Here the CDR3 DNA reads TGTGCCAGCAGCTCAAGGGACAGACCCACTGAAGCTTTCTTT. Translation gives CASSSRDRPTEAFF.

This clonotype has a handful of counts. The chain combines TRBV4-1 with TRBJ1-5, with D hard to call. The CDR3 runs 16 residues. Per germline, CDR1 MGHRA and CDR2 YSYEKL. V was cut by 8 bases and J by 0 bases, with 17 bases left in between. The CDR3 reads CASADRALFSNQPQHF. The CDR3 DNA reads TGCGCCAGCGCAGACCGAGCATTATTTAGCAATCAGCCCCAGCATTTT.

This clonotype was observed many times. The CDR3 DNA sequence: TGTGCCAGCTCACCACCTACGGGCGCTTCAACGCAGTATTTT. It is translated as CASSPPTGASTQYF. The chain has TRBV18 and TRBJ2-3; D ambiguous. V lost 0 bases to trimming and J lost 9 bases, with 13 bases between them. This CDR3 has 14 amino acids. Looked up from germline, CDR1 is KGHSH and CDR2 is LQKENI.

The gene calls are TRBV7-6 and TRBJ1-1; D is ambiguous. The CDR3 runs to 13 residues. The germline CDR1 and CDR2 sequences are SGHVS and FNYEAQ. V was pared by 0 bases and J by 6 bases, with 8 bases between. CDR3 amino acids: CASSLATVSEAFF. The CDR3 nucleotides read TGTGCCAGCAGCTTAGCGACGGTTTCTGAAGCTTTCTTT.

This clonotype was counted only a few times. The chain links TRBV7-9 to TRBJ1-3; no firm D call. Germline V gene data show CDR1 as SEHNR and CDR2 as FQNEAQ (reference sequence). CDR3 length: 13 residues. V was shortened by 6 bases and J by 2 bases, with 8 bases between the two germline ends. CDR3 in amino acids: CASREDAGNTIYF. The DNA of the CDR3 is TGTGCCAGCAGGGAGGACGCTGGAAACACCATATATTTT.

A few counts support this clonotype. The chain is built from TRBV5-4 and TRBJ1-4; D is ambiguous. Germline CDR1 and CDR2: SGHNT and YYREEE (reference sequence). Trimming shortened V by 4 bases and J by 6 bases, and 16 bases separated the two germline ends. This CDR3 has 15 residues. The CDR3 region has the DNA TGTGCCAGCAGCCACATGGGGTCCGGGGATGAAAAACTGTTTTTT. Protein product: CASSHMGSGDEKLFF.